This T cell receptor (beta chain) was profiled in a study of T cells in Graves' hyperthyroidism and ophthalmopathy. Study context: Prior to any treatment, at the point of initial diagnosis, peripheral blood was collected.

This clonotype was seen at least ten times. TCR beta CDR3 sequences were amplified from RNA transcripts. First-round RT-PCR of the TCR CDR3 relied on the HTBI primer set. TCRdb independently ran MiXCR on the multiplex PCR reads; one entry per CDR3 protein. This sample carries around 700,000 distinct CDR3 sequences, around 20% of them seen once, and the ten largest clones take approximately 16%. Patients aged 18 to 65 had newly diagnosed hyperthyroidism lasting under 2 months. PBMCs were collected from an approximately 9 ml volume of fresh peripheral blood. The sequenced material came from blood. The TCR comes from a woman aged 45-65 years with Graves' hyperthyroidism that later progressed to Graves' ophthalmopathy.

This CDR3 is CASSLGQGGDEQYF. CDR3 nucleotide sequence: TGTGCCAGCAGTTTGGGACAGGGGGGAGACGAGCAGTACTTC. The rearrangement joins TRBV2 to TRBJ2-7; 11 bases align to TRBD1. V lost 5 bases to trimming and J lost 5 bases; unmatched junction nucleotides: 5. The germline V gene encodes CDR1 SNHLY and CDR2 FYNNEI. The CDR3 is 14 amino acids.